Following are 20 T cell receptor beta chains from one sample sequenced in a study of blood T cell repertoires in COVID-19. Clones were sequenced by immunoSEQ multiplex PCR, and TCRdb holds only the in-frame ones, with some missing. The table shows about 61,000 clones, with roughly three quarters occurring only once. Material for sequencing was peripheral blood. The receptors originated from a woman in her 70s with acute or convalescent COVID-19.

The CDR3 DNA is TGTGCCAGCAGCTTGAACACAGATAATTCACCCCTCCACTTT. Amino acid sequence: CASSLNTDNSPLHF. The gene calls are TRBV5-4 and TRBJ1-6; no definite D call. Germline V lookup: CDR1 SGHNT, CDR2 YYREEE (reference sequence). The germline V and J ends were trimmed by 1 base and 5 bases, with 7 bases remaining between them. This CDR3 region has 14 residues.

This clone was recorded only once. This chain connects TRBV2 to TRBJ1-1, with 7 bases matching TRBD1. The CDR3 extends over 15 amino acids. Germline CDR1 is SNHLY and CDR2 is FYNNEI. Germline trimming cut 6 bases from V and 1 base from J; bases unmatched to any gene: 8. The CDR3 loop is CASRPRQGKNTEAFF. The CDR3 nucleotides are TGTGCCAGCAGGCCGCGACAGGGTAAGAACACTGAAGCTTTCTTT.

The J gene is TRBJ2-3, the V gene TRBV2, with D maybe TRBD2 (7 bases). The V gene lost 3 bases and the J gene lost 3 bases, with 10 bases spanning the gap. CDR1 is SNHLY, CDR2 FYNNEI, per germline. This CDR3 region has 14 residues. CDR3: CASSEGGLTDTQYF. CDR3 coding DNA: TGTGCCAGCAGTGAGGGGGGGCTGACAGATACGCAGTATTTT.

The J gene is TRBJ2-7, the V gene TRBV27; TRBD2 matches at 8 bases. V shed 7 bases and J 1 base; nucleotides not matched to a gene: 6. The CDR3 runs to 14 residues. Germline V lookup: CDR1 MNHEY, CDR2 SMNVEV (reference sequence). The CDR3: CASTPRGASYEQYF. The DNA of the CDR3 is TGTGCCAGCACCCCGCGGGGGGCTTCCTACGAGCAGTACTTC.

V is TRBV11-2 and J is TRBJ2-1; D is unresolved. The CDR3 is 16 amino acids. Per germline, CDR1 SGHAT and CDR2 FQNNGV. V lost 3 bases to trimming and J lost 4 bases, with 16 bases between them. The DNA of the CDR3 is TGTGCCAGCAGCTTCGCACAGAGTATGATTTACAATGAGCAGTTCTTC. Protein product: CASSFAQSMIYNEQFF.

The V call is TRBV9, the J call TRBJ2-3, with 9 bases fitting TRBD2. CDR3 length: 16 residues. Per the germline V gene, CDR1 is SGDLS and CDR2 is YYNGEE. The V gene end was trimmed by 0 bases and the J gene end by 1 base; junction bases not matched to a gene: 3. The CDR3 nucleotides are TGTGCCAGCAGCGTAGAAATAGCGGGGGGCACAGATACGCAGTATTTT. Amino acid sequence: CASSVEIAGGTDTQYF. The whole variable domain, remainder taken from reference TRBV9 and TRBJ2-3, is DSGVTQTPKHLITATGQRVTLRCSPRSGDLSVYWYQQSLDQGLQFLIQYYNGEERAKGNILERFSAQQFPDLHSELNLSSLELGDSALYFCASSVEIAGGTDTQYFGPGTRLTVL.

The chain combines TRBV19 with TRBJ2-7; D possibly corresponds to TRBD2 (6 bases). V dropped 4 bases and J dropped 1 base, with 14 bases sitting between them. The germline V gene has CDR1 LNHDA and CDR2 SQIVND (reference sequence). CDR3 length: 15 residues. Here the CDR3 reads CASSTSDGGSYEQYF. CDR3 coding DNA: TGTGCCAGTAGTACATCGGACGGGGGATCCTACGAGCAGTACTTC.

The chain joins TRBV28 to TRBJ1-6; D is ambiguous. Germline loops: CDR1 MDHEN, CDR2 SYDVKM. Trimming stripped 3 bases from V and 9 bases from J, with 9 bases between. The CDR3 runs 13 residues. The CDR3 is CASSLTAASPLHF. The CDR3 DNA reads as TGTGCCAGCAGTTTGACTGCAGCTTCACCCCTCCACTTT. The full variable domain, rest sourced from reference TRBV28 and TRBJ1-6, is DVKVTQSSRYLVKRTGEKVFLECVQDMDHENMFWYRQDPGLGLRLIYFSYDVKMKEKGDIPEGYSVSREKKERFSLILESASTNQTSMYLCASSLTAASPLHFGNGTRLTVT.

The V call is TRBV10-3, the J call TRBJ1-2, with D tentatively TRBD1 (6 bases). The V gene's germline CDR1 is ENHRY and CDR2 SYGVKD. V lost 5 bases and J lost 2, with 12 bases in between. The CDR3 totals 14 residues. This CDR3 reads CAISPGGANYGYTF. CDR3 nucleotide sequence: TGTGCCATCAGTCCGGGGGGGGCAAACTATGGCTACACCTTC.

This chain uses TRBV5-1 with TRBJ1-2; the match to TRBD1 covers 7 bases. The CDR3 totals 15 residues. Germline assignment: CDR1 SGHRS and CDR2 YFSETQ. V dropped 4 bases and J dropped 8; count of bases not matched to a gene: 14. CDR3 residues: CASSPGKGAIRGYTF. Here the CDR3 DNA reads TGCGCCAGCAGCCCAGGAAAGGGGGCGATTCGGGGCTACACCTTC.

The CDR3, as DNA: TGTGCCAGCTCACCTAGCGGGGCGAGCTCCTACGAGCAGTACTTC. Translation gives CASSPSGASSYEQYF. The chain links TRBV18 to TRBJ2-7, with TRBD2 matching over 8 bases. The V segment lost 3 bases and the J segment 0 bases; nucleotides outside the gene matches: 4. The germline V gene has CDR1 KGHSH and CDR2 LQKENI. The CDR3 runs 15 residues.

This clone was counted only a few times. V gene TRBV28 combines with J gene TRBJ1-1; tentative D call: TRBD1 (5 bases). CDR3 length equals 12 residues. The germline CDR1 and CDR2 sequences are MDHEN and SYDVKM. Trimming took 3 bases from V and 7 from J, leaving 9 bases between them. The CDR3 sequence: CASSFQGGEAFF. DNA of the CDR3: TGTGCCAGCAGTTTTCAGGGCGGTGAAGCTTTCTTT.

The rearrangement joins TRBV7-3 to TRBJ2-7; 7 bases match TRBD1. With 5 bases clipped from V and 7 bases from J, the junction kept 11 bases outside the gene matches. Looked up from germline, CDR1 is SGHTA and CDR2 is FQGTGA. The CDR3 contains 14 residues. Here the CDR3 reads CASSLQTGSGEQYF. Written as DNA, the CDR3 is TGTGCCAGCAGCCTCCAGACAGGGAGTGGGGAGCAGTACTTC.

V gene TRBV5-1 combines with J gene TRBJ1-1; 8 bases line up with TRBD1. The CDR3 spans 17 residues. V gave up 8 bases and J gave up 0 bases; unmatched junction bases: 15. CDR1 SGHRS and CDR2 YFSETQ come from the germline V gene. The CDR3 coding sequence is TGCGCCAGAAAACAGGGGGGCCCTCAGGGTATGAACACTGAAGCTTTCTTT. It codes for CARKQGGPQGMNTEAFF.

V usage is TRBV2 and J usage is TRBJ1-1; no clear D gene. V was shortened by 2 bases and J by 6 bases, with 4 bases between the two germline ends. Germline values: CDR1 SNHLY, CDR2 FYNNEI. This CDR3 contains 11 residues. CDR3 in DNA: TGTGCCAGCAGTGAATCTTCTGAAGCTTTCTTT. It codes for CASSESSEAFF.

This chain joins TRBV28 and TRBJ1-5, with a possible D match to TRBD1 (6 bases). This CDR3 has 12 residues. V was shortened by 7 bases and J by 4 bases, with 8 bases between the two germline ends. The germline V gene has CDR1 MDHEN and CDR2 SYDVKM. For the CDR3, the DNA is TGTGCCAGCAAGCAGGGGAATCAGCCCCAGCATTTT. Amino acids: CASKQGNQPQHF.

J is TRBJ1-1 and V is TRBV3-1 (or the pseudogene TRBV3-2); D unclear. Trimming stripped 3 bases from V and 5 bases from J, with 10 bases between. CDR3 length: 13 residues. Germline values: CDR1 LGHDT, CDR2 YNNKEL (reference sequence). The chain's CDR3 is CASSQAGRTEAFF. The CDR3 nucleotides are TGTGCCAGCAGCCAGGCGGGAAGGACTGAAGCTTTCTTT.

The J gene is TRBJ1-1, the V gene TRBV12-5; 8 bases fit TRBD1. CDR3 length: 14 residues. Germline CDR1 is LGHNT and CDR2 is FRNRAP. J was trimmed by 6 bases and V by 7 bases; bases with no gene match: 10. As DNA, the CDR3 is TGTGCTAGTGCATCACAGGGGGGCAGATCTGAAGCTTTCTTT. Translating gives CASASQGGRSEAFF.

This chain joins TRBV11-2 and TRBJ1-1, with 7 bases lining up with TRBD1. Germline V CDR1 and CDR2: SGHAT, FQNNGV. Trimming removed 5 bases from V and 1 base from J; junction bases left unmatched: 10. The CDR3 length is 16 residues. The CDR3 nucleotides are TGTGCCAGCAGCCCAAGACAGGACAGGTCGAACACTGAAGCTTTCTTT. It is translated as CASSPRQDRSNTEAFF.

This clone was recorded only once. This sequence joins TRBV28 and TRBJ2-2; a weak D match, TRBD2 (7 bases). The CDR3 has 16 residues. The V and J ends lost 6 bases and 0 bases respectively, with 14 bases between them. Germline V gives CDR1 MDHEN, CDR2 SYDVKM. This chain's CDR3 is CASSPAGAANTGELFF. The CDR3 bases are TGTGCCAGCAGCCCCGCGGGGGCAGCGAACACCGGGGAGCTGTTTTTT.